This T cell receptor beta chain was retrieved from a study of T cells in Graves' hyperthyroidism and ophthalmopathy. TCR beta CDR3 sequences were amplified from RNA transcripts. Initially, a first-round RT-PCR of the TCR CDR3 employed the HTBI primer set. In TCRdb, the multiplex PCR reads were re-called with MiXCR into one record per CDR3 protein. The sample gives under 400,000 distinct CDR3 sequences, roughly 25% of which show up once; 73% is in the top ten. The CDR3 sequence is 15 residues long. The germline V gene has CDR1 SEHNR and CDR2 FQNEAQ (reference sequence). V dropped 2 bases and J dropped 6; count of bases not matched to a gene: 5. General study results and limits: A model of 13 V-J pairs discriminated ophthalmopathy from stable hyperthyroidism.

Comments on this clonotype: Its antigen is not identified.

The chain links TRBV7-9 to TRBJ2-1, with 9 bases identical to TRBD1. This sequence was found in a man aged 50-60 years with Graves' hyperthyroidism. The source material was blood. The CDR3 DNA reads TGTGCCAGCAGCTTAAGGGGACAGGGTATCAATGAGCAGTTCTTC. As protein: CASSLRGQGINEQFF.